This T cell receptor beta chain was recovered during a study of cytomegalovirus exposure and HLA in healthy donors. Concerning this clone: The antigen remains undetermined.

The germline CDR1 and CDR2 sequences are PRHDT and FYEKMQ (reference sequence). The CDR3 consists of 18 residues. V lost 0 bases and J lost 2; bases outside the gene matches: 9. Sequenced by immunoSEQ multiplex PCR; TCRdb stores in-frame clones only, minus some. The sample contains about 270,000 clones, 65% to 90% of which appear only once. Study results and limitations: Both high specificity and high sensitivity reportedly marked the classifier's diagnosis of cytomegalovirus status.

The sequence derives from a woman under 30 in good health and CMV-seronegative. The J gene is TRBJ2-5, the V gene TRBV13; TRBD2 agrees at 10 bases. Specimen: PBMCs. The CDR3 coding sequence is TGTGCCAGCAGCTTAGGACTAGCGGGACACGCACCACAAGAGACCCAGTACTTC. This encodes CASSLGLAGHAPQETQYF.